The 8 T cell receptor beta chains below were found in one sample sequenced in a study of cytomegalovirus exposure and HLA in healthy donors. The table came from immunoSEQ multiplex PCR; TCRdb's copy has only in-frame clones and leaves some out. The sample consists of about 310,000 clones, 88% of them appearing once. Sequencing input: PBMCs. These receptors were collected from a man under 40 in good health and CMV-seronegative.

The J gene is TRBJ1-2, the V gene TRBV5-1, with TRBD1 matching 7 bases. This CDR3 contains 15 residues. V lost 2 bases to trimming and J lost 1 base; unmatched junction nucleotides: 5. The germline CDR1 and CDR2 sequences are SGHRS and YFSETQ. CDR3 DNA: TGCGCCAGCAGCTTTGAGGGGGCTAGTAACTATGGCTACACCTTC. This translates into CASSFEGASNYGYTF.

The chain joins TRBV9 to TRBJ1-6; D perhaps matches TRBD1 (5 bases). The length of the CDR3 is 15 residues. CDR1 SGDLS and CDR2 YYNGEE come from the germline V gene. The ends were cut back, 3 bases at V and 7 bases at J, with 14 bases in the middle. CDR3 in amino acids: CASSGITGGNSPLHF. The CDR3 region has the DNA TGTGCCAGCAGCGGGATTACAGGTGGGAATTCACCCCTCCACTTT. The variable domain in full, with the rest retrieved from reference TRBV9 and TRBJ1-6, is DSGVTQTPKHLITATGQRVTLRCSPRSGDLSVYWYQQSLDQGLQFLIQYYNGEERAKGNILERFSAQQFPDLHSELNLSSLELGDSALYFCASSGITGGNSPLHFGNGTRLTVT.

This sequence joins TRBV6-6 and TRBJ2-5; TRBD1 matches 9 bases. There are 14 residues in the CDR3. Germline V gene lookup returns CDR1 MNHNY and CDR2 SVGAGI (reference sequence). With 6 bases clipped from V and 5 bases from J, the junction kept 7 bases outside the gene matches. The CDR3 DNA sequence: TGTGCCAGCAGCCCCGGACAGGGGCCTGAGACCCAGTACTTC. This sequence encodes CASSPGQGPETQYF.

The chain couples TRBV5-1 to TRBJ2-1; 10 bases map to TRBD2. The CDR3 extends over 16 amino acids. Germline CDR1 reads SGHRS; CDR2 reads YFSETQ. With V trimmed by 0 bases and J by 7 bases, 7 bases remained unmatched. The CDR3 sequence is CASSLGYLAGVNEQFF. CDR3 coding DNA: TGCGCCAGCAGCTTGGGGTATCTAGCGGGGGTGAATGAGCAGTTCTTC.

The V and J genes are TRBV18 and TRBJ1-1, with D unresolved. This CDR3 is 12 amino acids long. V lost 5 bases, J lost 5 bases, and 9 bases lay in between. The germline V gene has CDR1 KGHSH and CDR2 LQKENI. The CDR3 DNA reads TGTGCCAGCTCAGGAGATCTTACTGAAGCTTTCTTT. Translated: CASSGDLTEAFF.

This clone occurred a few times. The rearrangement uses TRBV4-3 and TRBJ1-2, with D possibly TRBD1 on 6 matching bases. The CDR3 consists of 13 residues. V dropped 2 bases and J dropped 6 bases, with 10 bases sitting between them. Germline-derived CDR1 and CDR2 are LGHNA and YSLEER. CDR3 nucleotide sequence: TGCGCCAGCAGCCAACCAGGGGTTAATGGCTACACCTTC. Amino acids: CASSQPGVNGYTF.

This sequence joins TRBV5-1 and TRBJ1-6, with a weak D call TRBD1 (6 bases). This CDR3 spans 15 amino acids. Trimming stripped 0 bases from V and 5 bases from J, with 9 bases between. Germline V gives CDR1 SGHRS, CDR2 YFSETQ. In DNA, the CDR3 is TGCGCCAGCAGCTTGGAACAGGGTGATAATTCACCCCTCCACTTT. Amino acids: CASSLEQGDNSPLHF.

This chain uses TRBV5-1 with TRBJ1-2; D remains ambiguous. Between the trimmed V and J ends, which lost 4 bases and 8 bases, there was a span of 21 bases. The CDR3 covers 15 residues. Germline V CDR1 and CDR2: SGHRS, YFSETQ. The chain's CDR3 is CASSAIVGDRGGYTF. The CDR3 nucleotides are TGCGCCAGCAGCGCCATAGTTGGGGATCGGGGAGGCTACACCTTC.